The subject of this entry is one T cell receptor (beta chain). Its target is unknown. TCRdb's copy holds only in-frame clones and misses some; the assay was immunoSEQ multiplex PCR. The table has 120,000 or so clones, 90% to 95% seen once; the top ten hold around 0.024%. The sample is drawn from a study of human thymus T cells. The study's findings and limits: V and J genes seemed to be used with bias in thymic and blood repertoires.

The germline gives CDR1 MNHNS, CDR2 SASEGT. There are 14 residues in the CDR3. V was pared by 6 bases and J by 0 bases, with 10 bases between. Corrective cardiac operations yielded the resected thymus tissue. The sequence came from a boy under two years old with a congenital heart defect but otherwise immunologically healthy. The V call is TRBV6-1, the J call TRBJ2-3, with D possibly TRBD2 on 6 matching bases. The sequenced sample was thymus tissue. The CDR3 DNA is TGTGCCAGCAGAAGACTAGTTAGCACAGATACGCAGTATTTT. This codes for CASRRLVSTDTQYF.